These T cell receptor beta chains were read from a single sample in a study of T-cell reconstitution after alpha-beta-depleted transplantation in children. TCRdb processed the PCR reads anew with MiXCR; each CDR3 protein has one entry. This table has approximately 800,000 distinct CDR3 sequences, 15% to 20% appearing once. The material sequenced was PBMCs, mostly from graft donor cells, taken 360 days after TCRalphabeta/CD19-depleted stem cell transplant. The receptors here all came from a male patient under 18 who had a stem cell transplant for acute lymphoblastic leukemia, so the T cells may come from the graft donor. Both conserved end residues are part of each CDR3. A D gene is named only where the DNA matches it firmly. For some rows the clone size is stated as once, few or many, or as a class when expanded; others skip it.

>TRBV5-1|TRBD2|.|TRBJ2-7
TGCGCCAGCAGCTTGAGTAGCGGGGGTCTCTACGAGCAGTACTTC
CASSLSSGGLYEQYF
>TRBV5-8|.|.|TRBJ2-7
TGTGCCAGCAGCTACGGGAATTACTACGAGCAGTACTTC
CASSYGNYYEQYF
>TRBV5-6|.|many|TRBJ1-1
TGTGCCAGCAGCTTAAGGGGCTGGAACACTGAAGCTTTCTTT
CASSLRGWNTEAFF
>TRBV5-1|TRBD2|.|TRBJ2-3
TGCGCCAGCAGCTTGGCCTCTAGCGGGAGCGCTGATACGCAGTATTTT
CASSLASSGSADTQYF
>TRBV7-9|.|few|TRBJ1-4
TGTGCCAGCAGCTTAGAATCACAGATTGAAAAACTGTTTTTT
CASSLESQIEKLFF
>TRBV18|TRBD1|few|TRBJ2-5
TGTGCCAGCTCCCCACTGGGACAGGGGCAAGAGACCCAGTACTTC
CASSPLGQGQETQYF
>TRBV20-1|.|few|TRBJ2-1
TGCAGTGCTAGGCTCCGTGTGGCCCAAAATGAGCAGTTCTTC
CSARLRVAQNEQFF
>TRBV7-6|TRBD1|.|TRBJ2-7
TGTGCCAGCAGCTCCGTGACAGGGACCTACGAGCAGTACTTC
CASSSVTGTYEQYF
>TRBV18|.|.|TRBJ2-1
TGTGCCAGCTCACAGGCCTCGGTGAGCCAAAGGAATGAGCAGTTCTTC
CASSQASVSQRNEQFF
>TRBV2|.|many|TRBJ2-7
TGTGCCAGCAGTGAAGAACATGTCTCCTACGAGCAGTACTTC
CASSEEHVSYEQYF
>TRBV29-1|.|.|TRBJ2-7
TGCAGCGCCTTTGTTTCTGATCCGCCGGGGTACGAGCAGTACTTC
CSAFVSDPPGYEQYF
>TRBV2|.|few|TRBJ2-3
TGTGCCAGCAGTGAAGCGTCGGGGATAAGCACAGATACGCAGTATTTT
CASSEASGISTDTQYF
>TRBV29-1|.|few|TRBJ2-3
TGCAGCGTTGCCGGGCGAAGCACAGATACGCAGTATTTT
CSVAGRSTDTQYF
>TRBV27|.|few|TRBJ2-1
TGTGCCAGCAGTTTTGAAAAGGGTCTCCTCTCCTACAATGAGCAGTTCTTC
CASSFEKGLLSYNEQFF
>TRBV7-3|TRBD1|.|TRBJ2-2
TGTGCCAGCAGCCTCCGGACAGGGGGCAGGACCGGGGAGCTGTTTTTT
CASSLRTGGRTGELFF
>TRBV27|.|many|TRBJ2-1
TGTGCCAGCAGCCCTGGAGTCCTGGTGCAGTTCTTC
CASSPGVLVQFF
>TRBV2|.|.|TRBJ2-3
TGTGCCAGCAGTGAATTCGCGTTTAGCACAGATACGCAGTATTTT
CASSEFAFSTDTQYF
>TRBV4-1|.|.|TRBJ2-7
TGCGCCAGCAGCCAAGATGGGAATACGGTCGAGCAGTACTTC
CASSQDGNTVEQYF
>TRBV18|.|.|TRBJ1-4
TGTGCCAGCCGGGACTTAAGGAATGAAAAACTGTTTTTT
CASRDLRNEKLFF
>TRBV29-1|.|.|TRBJ2-7
TGCAGCGTTGAAGTCCCCTCGAGCTACGAGCAGTACTTC
CSVEVPSSYEQYF
>TRBV12-3/TRBV12-4|.|few|TRBJ1-5
TGTGCCAGCAGCCGATGGGAGCCCCAGCATTTT
CASSRWEPQHF
>TRBV7-9|TRBD2|few|TRBJ2-7
TGTGCCAGCAGCCCTGCTAGCGGGCATTGGGAGTACGAGCAGTACTTC
CASSPASGHWEYEQYF
>TRBV6-1|TRBD1|many|TRBJ2-5
TGTGCCAGCAGCAAACAGGACAGGGTTGAGACCCAGTACTTC
CASSKQDRVETQYF
>TRBV19|.|.|TRBJ2-7
TGTGCCAGTAGTATGAGTGTCTCCTACGAGCAGTACTTC
CASSMSVSYEQYF
>TRBV12-3/TRBV12-4|.|.|TRBJ1-3
TGTGCCAGCAGTCCCGCAGTCTCTGGAAACACCATATATTTT
CASSPAVSGNTIYF
>TRBV4-2|.|.|TRBJ2-7
TGTGCCAGCAGCCAAGGCATTTGGTTTTCCTACGAGCAGTACTTC
CASSQGIWFSYEQYF
>TRBV7-9|.|.|TRBJ2-1
TGTGCCAGCAGGGGATCTAGGGCGGGCGACTACAATGAGCAGTTCTTC
CASRGSRAGDYNEQFF
>TRBV20-1|.|many|TRBJ2-7
TGCAGTGCTAGAGATGTGGGGGGGCCCTCCTACGAGCAGTACTTC
CSARDVGGPSYEQYF
>TRBV5-5|.|.|TRBJ2-7
TGTGCCAGCAGCCGCTACAGAACCTACGAGCAGTACTTC
CASSRYRTYEQYF
>TRBV18|TRBD1|.|TRBJ2-3
TGTGCCAGCTCGCCAGTGGACAGGGCGTCAATCGATACGCAGTATTTT
CASSPVDRASIDTQYF
>TRBV21-1|.|few|TRBJ2-7
TGTGCCAGCAGCAAATATCCCCCACAGGGGATACTCTACGAGCAGTACTTC
CASSKYPPQGILYEQYF
>TRBV29-1|.|.|TRBJ1-2
TGCAGCGTTCCCCCCCTGGGAGGCTATGGCTACACCTTC
CSVPPLGGYGYTF
>TRBV19|.|.|TRBJ1-3
TGTGCCAGTATTTCGGAGGGGGACGGCAAAAACACCATATATTTT
CASISEGDGKNTIYF
>TRBV14|.|many|TRBJ2-5
TGTGCCAGCAGCCTAGGAACGGGACTCCGCCAAGAGACCCAGTACTTC
CASSLGTGLRQETQYF
>TRBV13|.|.|TRBJ2-1
TGTGCCAGCAGCTTTACAGACTACAATGAGCAGTTCTTC
CASSFTDYNEQFF
>TRBV2|TRBD1|.|TRBJ2-7
TGTGCCAGCCAGGACAGGGGGACTTACGAGCAGTACTTC
CASQDRGTYEQYF
>TRBV3-1|TRBD2|many|TRBJ2-7
TGTGCCAGCAGCCAACGACTAGCGGTCTCCTACGAGCAGTACTTC
CASSQRLAVSYEQYF
>TRBV18|.|.|TRBJ2-5
TGTGCCAGCTCCAAAGGACATTCCCAAGAGACCCAGTACTTC
CASSKGHSQETQYF